Detailed here is one T cell receptor beta chain. Its matching antigen is unknown. This sample stems from a study of T cell repertoires in cytomegalovirus infection. Overall study context: Shared public TCR beta signatures pointed to both CMV infection and a matching HLA type.

TCRdb reprocessed the reads with MiXCR, giving one entry per CDR3 protein. The sample contains approximately 170,000 distinct CDR3 sequences, more than 15% of which appear only once. This CDR3 spans 15 amino acids. Germline-derived CDR1 and CDR2 are SEHNR and FQNEAQ (reference sequence). V gave up 7 bases and J gave up 14 bases, with 24 bases separating them. Study-wide results and caveats: In two of eight donors, the top clonotype was HLA-C-restricted CMV-specific. Cumulated frequencies of public TCR beta families served to identify carriers of CMV plus the relevant HLA.

The gene calls are TRBV7-9 and TRBJ1-6; D gene uncertain. The sample consisted of CD8+ T cells from PBMCs. The origin of this receptor is a human donor in good health (CMV status not recorded). Some clones in this sample may be carry-over from other donors' samples. The CDR3 sequence: CASTHDGGTALALHF. The CDR3 DNA is TGTGCCAGCACCCACGACGGTGGAACTGCTTTGGCCCTCCACTTT.